This TCR beta chain was recovered during a study of cytomegalovirus exposure and HLA in healthy donors (dated by TCRdb to about 2017). For the study in its entirety: In an earlier analysis of roughly 500 of the donors, less than 350 Gb of sequence data and 90 million to 120 million unique TCR beta sequences from about 190 million T cells were reported. An early release covering roughly 640 HLA-typed donors comprised 300 to 350 gigabases of sequencing data and around 80 million unique TCR sequences. Of the roughly 400 genotyped donors, approximately 83% fell in the genetic ancestry cluster associated with self-reported Caucasian donors. The study was designed to test whether signatures of past pathogen exposure could be identified by cataloging public T cell receptors. The study profiled the T cell repertoires of 500 to 800 subjects by immunosequencing and related them to cytomegalovirus serostatus. Besides the first cohort of roughly 660 subjects, a separate validation cohort made up of over 100 different subjects was used. High-throughput TCR immunosequencing, statistical association of individual TCRs with disease status, and machine learning were combined to predict cytomegalovirus infection status. A later analysis re-examined previously published TCR beta repertoires from more than 600 donors and added high-resolution HLA genotyping to investigate patterns of TCR occurrence. Rather than using new phenotypic data, the later analysis identified candidate immune exposures from TCR beta sequences and from how often those sequences occurred across donors. An earlier analysis of approximately 580 of the donors used high-throughput TCR beta sequencing to judge whether each TCR beta V gene segment behaved as functional or pseudogenic. Alongside the repertoire data, information on donor age, sex, ethnicity and CMV serostatus was compiled. A later genetic analysis took genome-wide SNP genotypes for about three fifths of the roughly 670 donors and used that subset as a discovery cohort. Every repertoire in the discovery cohort had been generated on one and the same sequencing platform. HLA typing covered class I and class II loci at four-digit resolution. Typing coverage differed by locus: A, B, C, DRB1 and DQB1 were typed in roughly 629-630 donors, DQA1 in around 500, DPA1 in 600 to 610, and DPB1 in just under 480. Five DR-DQ haplotypes were treated as single units for association and clustering because of strong linkage in the cohort. Across approximately 400 genotyped donors of the cohort, an average of approximately 240,000 unique TCR beta nucleotide sequences per donor were sequenced, and 15% to 20% of those sequences were non-productive. Beyond this particular receptor, the publication reports: Because the 87-base-pair reads could not distinguish some IMGT-functional V segments, including TRBV6-2 and TRBV6-3, those segments were excluded. A further reported finding was that TCR beta sequences accurately predicted the HLA-A and HLA-B alleles for most subjects in the first cohort. According to a later genetic analysis, donors in an Asian-associated ancestry cluster had fewer N-insertions in productive TCRs than the approximately 630-donor mean. A group of highly shared sequence variants was considered likely to be a technical artifact of the sequencing pipeline. The classifier was reported to diagnose cytomegalovirus status with high specificity and sensitivity in both the original and validation cohorts. A later analysis reported that several top co-occurrence clusters appeared linked to parvovirus B19, influenza, CMV and Epstein-Barr virus. In an earlier analysis of approximately 590 of the donors, most TCR beta V segments were observed in productive rearrangements about 87% or about 30% of the time, broadly matching IMGT annotations. Sequencing depth was assumed to be roughly uniform across donors in the presence/absence analyses, though that assumption may not hold. For the cohort, immune exposure information was limited to CMV serostatus. Because HLA typing was missing for some donors at each locus, association tests included only the typed subset. A later analysis found that TCR association rates varied across HLA loci, with DRB1 alleles showing the most associated TCRs and HLA-C alleles the fewest. Most CMV-associated TCR beta chains appeared to be HLA-restricted in a later analysis, and the HLA associations seemed to be driven largely by CMV exposure. The authors suggested that the approach could potentially be extended to other disease states and immunological phenotypes. Strong co-occurrence of HLA alleles, especially DR and DQ, made assigning TCR associations to individual alleles difficult. In vitro tests confirmed that a few of the cytomegalovirus-associated TCR beta chains recognize cytomegalovirus antigens. Only TCR beta chains were sequenced in this cohort, and the absence of alpha or paired-chain data limited detectable features. While some public TCRs were present in many individuals, most TCR sequences turned up only very rarely across donors. An association between a missense DCLRE1C variant and V-gene and J-gene trimming of TCR beta chains was found in a later genetic analysis and replicated in an independent cohort. At a false discovery rate of 0.05, a later analysis linked 16,951 TCR beta sequences to specific HLA alleles. A later analysis found that HLA-associated TCR beta chains were more clonally expanded and had lower generation probabilities than equally common non-associated chains. Linkage disequilibrium might explain the correlated functional status among segregating V segments, but an unknown experimental factor could not be ruled out. The study listed around 160 TCR beta chains as associated with cytomegalovirus. Because counts were too low, fewer than 20 rarely observed V segments, including chromosome 9 orphons, were excluded from the earlier analysis of a few hundred of the donors.

Concerning this clone itself: What antigen it recognizes has not been identified. Per-nucleotide qualities are absent, and no much larger clonotype sits a single base away.

Here V drops 4 bases and J drops 6 bases, and the junction holds 6 bases not matched to any gene. The germline V gene specifies SGHNT as CDR1 and YENEEA as CDR2. The cysteine opens and the phenylalanine closes a CDR3 of 14 amino acids. Of all the DNA, just the CDR3 is kept, 42 bases in frame from base 1. The cohort consisted of 600 to 700 healthy bone marrow donors. Cohort members were all nominally healthy when sampled, although unrecorded immune exposures were likely present. The donor was CMV seronegative and was included in the group of a few hundred seronegative cohort members. Each donor provided a peripheral blood sample, and peripheral blood mononuclear cells were used for TCR beta sequencing. Genomic DNA was extracted from the blood cell samples with the Qiagen DNeasy Blood Extraction Kit. The library was produced with the immunoSEQ multiplex PCR assay. A mixture of 60 forward primers for TCR Vbeta segments and 13 reverse primers for TCR Jbeta segments was used in the multiplex PCR. Amplification of the CDR3 region of rearranged TCR beta genes was performed with a multiplex PCR assay on genomic DNA. On the Illumina HiSeq System, the amplified TCR beta libraries were sequenced as 87-base-pair reads. The study's own analysis went as follows. A later analysis counted tens of millions of unique TCR beta chains across the 550 to 750 repertoires, and approximately 11 million of these chains were shared by at least two donors. A nearest-neighbor algorithm error-corrected the raw reads and collapsed the reads into unique sequences, merging closely related sequences to remove PCR and sequencing errors. V, D and J gene segments were assigned by aligning CDR3 sequences to IMGT reference sequences. Each retained sequence needed at least a six-nucleotide match to both a V gene segment and a J gene segment. A rearrangement counted as productive if the CDR3 had no stop codons and remained in frame with V and J, and every other rearrangement counted as non-productive. Following IMGT convention, CDR3 was defined as the stretch from the second conserved V-encoded cysteine to the conserved J-encoded phenylalanine. The earlier analysis of 587 of the donors excluded sequences that lacked an unambiguous match to a single V gene segment. An earlier analysis of a few hundred of the donors classified V segments as functional when productive rearrangements were above 56.7% and as segregating when the standard deviation between donors was above 5%. A statistical classification framework was built for diagnosing cytomegalovirus status from the catalog of TCR beta chain sequences. V and J gene assignment, in a later analysis, came from comparing TCR nucleotide sequences with IMGT/GENE-DB human TR gene sequences. A later analysis assigned CDR3 sequences and most-parsimonious VDJ recombination scenarios with the TCRdist pipeline. In a later analysis, each TCR beta chain was defined by its CDR3 amino acid sequence together with its V-gene family, and reads without a unique V-gene family were excluded. A later analysis removed 592 highly shared, low-generation-probability nucleotide sequences to deal with suspected cross-contamination and a sequencing artifact. A later analysis calculated a clonal expansion index for each public chain from normalized within-repertoire ranks of inferred template counts. In a later analysis, generation probabilities were computed using a VDJ recombination model fitted to out-of-frame rearrangements, and the results were checked against IGoR. A later analysis scored TCR-TCR, TCR-HLA and TCR-CMV co-occurrence with hypergeometric tests, applying a repertoire-size bias correction to TCR pairs. To estimate false discovery rates, a later analysis permuted the HLA or CMV assignments 20 times. A later analysis grouped co-occurring TCRs with DBSCAN, adding TCRdist sequence similarity when clustering within HLA-allele-positive subsets. Repertoires with fewer than 30,000 or more than 120,000 public chains were left out of co-occurrence clustering, as were about five repertoires with anomalous nucleotide sharing. In TCRdb, the immuneACCESS table is reduced to in-frame sequences with V and J assigned. These tables do not hold every clone; where another copy was compared, an unresolved V gene accounts for under half, and the others remain unexplained. The V and J calls and clone size are taken from that table; D and trimming were inferred from the DNA. This sample is represented by some 110,000 clones; about 10% of them were singletons. Roughly 3.1% of the sample is in the top ten clones.

Source material: PBMCs. The receptor was derived from a man aged 25-45 years in good health and CMV-seronegative. The chain is encoded by TRBV11-3 joined to TRBJ2-3; 8 middle bases align to TRBD1. The CDR3 region: CASSSRTGMDTQYF. The bases are TGTGCCAGCAGCTCCCGGACAGGGATGGATACGCAGTATTTT.